Below, 26 T cell receptor beta chains from the same sample are listed, as sequenced in a study of blood T cell repertoires in COVID-19. The repertoire was sequenced with immunoSEQ multiplex PCR; TCRdb's copy has only in-frame clones and lacks some. Of about 110,000 clones in the sample, 80% to 90% were seen once. The sequencing input was peripheral blood. These receptors came from a human donor in a cohort sampled during active COVID-19.

V usage is TRBV4-1 and J usage is TRBJ1-1; D may be TRBD1 (6 bases). Germline lookup yields CDR1 MGHRA and CDR2 YSYEKL. V lost 4 bases and J 4 bases, leaving 10 bases between the germline ends. This CDR3 spans 13 amino acids. The DNA of the CDR3 is TGCGCCAGCAGCCTGGGGGCCCTCACTGAAGCTTTCTTT. Residues: CASSLGALTEAFF.

The chain combines TRBV19 with TRBJ2-1; D may be TRBD1 (7 bases). Trimming shortened V by 5 bases and J by 8 bases, and 34 bases separated the two germline ends. Germline lookup yields CDR1 LNHDA and CDR2 SQIVND (reference sequence). This CDR3 has 20 amino acids. The CDR3 sequence is CASSHPRSPRGEVTGDEQFF. The CDR3 coding sequence is TGTGCCAGTAGTCACCCCCGATCACCCAGGGGGGAGGTCACCGGGGATGAGCAGTTCTTC.

The chain has TRBV11-3 and TRBJ2-7, with 8 bases matching TRBD2. Germline V gene data show CDR1 as SGHNT and CDR2 as YENEEA. The junction had 11 bases not matched to a gene; V was cut back by 3 bases and J by 4 bases. This CDR3 is 16 amino acids long. The CDR3: CASSFLAGPNRYEQYF. For the CDR3, the DNA is TGTGCCAGCAGCTTCTTAGCGGGGCCCAACCGATACGAGCAGTACTTC.

V and J are TRBV4-3 and TRBJ2-1; D might be TRBD2 (6 bases). V gave up 3 bases and J gave up 0 bases, with 15 bases separating them. Germline V lookup: CDR1 LGHNA, CDR2 YSLEER. This CDR3 has 17 residues. The CDR3 protein is CASSHPVSGNSYNEQFF. For the CDR3, the DNA is TGCGCCAGCAGCCACCCAGTTAGCGGAAACTCCTACAATGAGCAGTTCTTC.

This clone has only one observation. The genes are TRBV7-9 and TRBJ2-7; 8 bases map to TRBD1. Trimming at V came to 5 bases and at J to 7 bases, leaving 16 bases not matched to a gene. The CDR3 is 16 residues long. The germline CDR1 and CDR2 sequences are SEHNR and FQNEAQ (reference sequence). CDR3: CASSQHIRTGTDEQYF. The CDR3 DNA follows: TGTGCCAGCAGCCAGCACATAAGGACAGGGACGGATGAGCAGTACTTC.

This clone was counted only a few times. Within the sample, other DNA sequences also encode this same CDR3. The V gene is TRBV18, the J gene TRBJ1-2; D perhaps matches TRBD1 (5 bases). Trimming shortened V by 0 bases and J by 4 bases, and 12 bases separated the two germline ends. This CDR3 has 15 amino acids. Germline V lookup: CDR1 KGHSH, CDR2 LQKENI. The CDR3 region is CASSPPAGMGYGYTF. In nucleotides, the CDR3 is TGTGCCAGCTCACCACCCGCAGGGATGGGCTATGGCTACACCTTC.

V gene TRBV27 combines with J gene TRBJ2-2; weak D call: TRBD1 (5 bases). Germline V gene data show CDR1 as MNHEY and CDR2 as SMNVEV (reference sequence). There are 14 residues in the CDR3. Trimming took 2 bases from V and 6 from J, leaving 10 bases between them. CDR3 in DNA: TGTGCCAGCAGTTTAACTCAGGGCCCCGGGGAGCTGTTTTTT. It encodes CASSLTQGPGELFF.

V usage is TRBV24-1 and J usage is TRBJ2-3; tentative D call: TRBD1 (6 bases). The CDR3 contains 17 residues. The germline CDR1 and CDR2 sequences are KGHDR and SFDVKD. The V end lost 4 bases, the J end lost 0 bases, and 16 bases lay between the germline ends. As DNA, the CDR3 is TGTGCCACCAGTGACGCTGCAGGGGCAGCTAGCACAGATACGCAGTATTTT. Protein product: CATSDAAGAASTDTQYF.

CDR3 sequence (DNA): TGTGCCAGCAGCCCGGCGAGGGACGGGGAGCTGTTTTTT. Translating it yields CASSPARDGELFF. The chain recombines TRBV14 with TRBJ2-2; a weak D match, TRBD2 (5 bases). The germline V gene has CDR1 SGHDN and CDR2 FVKESK. V lost 4 bases to trimming and J lost 7 bases, with 10 bases between them. The CDR3 spans 13 residues.

This clone was seen a handful of times. V is TRBV2 and J is TRBJ2-3; 9 positions match TRBD2. The V and J ends lost 6 bases and 5 bases, in that order; junction bases with no gene match: 9. The CDR3 runs to 15 residues. Per germline, CDR1 SNHLY and CDR2 FYNNEI. The CDR3 DNA follows: TGTGCCAGCAGGTCGGGGCGGGGGGGGGTAGATACGCAGTATTTT. Translation: CASRSGRGGVDTQYF.

V and J are TRBV7-2 and TRBJ2-7, with TRBD2 identical over 13 bases. Germline lookup yields CDR1 SGHTA and CDR2 FQGNSA. V gave up 0 bases and J gave up 0 bases; unmatched junction bases: 8. The CDR3 runs 19 residues. The DNA for the CDR3 is TGTGCCAGCAGCTTAGCCCGGACTAGCGGGGGTCCCAGCTCCTACGAGCAGTACTTC. Translating it yields CASSLARTSGGPSSYEQYF. Using reference TRBV7-2 and TRBJ2-7 for the parts outside the CDR3, the full variable domain is GAGVSQSPSNKVTEKGKDVELRCDPISGHTALYWYRQSLGQGLEFLIYFQGNSAPDKSGLPSDRFSAERTGGSVSTLTIQRTQQEDSAVYLCASSLARTSGGPSSYEQYFGPGTRLTVT.

The chain uses TRBV5-4 and TRBJ1-1, with a tentative D call TRBD1 (6 bases). Germline CDR1 and CDR2: SGHNT and YYREEE (reference sequence). The CDR3 runs 14 residues. Trimming left V 2 bases short and J 0 bases short, with 8 bases between. This CDR3 is CASSLGGMNTEAFF. The CDR3 DNA is TGTGCCAGCAGCTTAGGGGGAATGAACACTGAAGCTTTCTTT.

The chain uses TRBV19 and TRBJ2-1, with 7 bases matching TRBD2. J gave up 0 bases and V 5 bases, and 25 bases lay outside the gene matches. Germline V lookup: CDR1 LNHDA, CDR2 SQIVND (reference sequence). This CDR3 has 22 amino acids. The CDR3 loop is CASSWVVVKRGTIKSSYNEQFF. DNA of the CDR3: TGTGCCAGTAGTTGGGTCGTTGTAAAGCGGGGCACGATTAAAAGCTCCTACAATGAGCAGTTCTTC. Supplemented by reference TRBV19 and TRBJ2-1, the full variable domain reads DGGITQSPKYLFRKEGQNVTLSCEQNLNHDAMYWYRQDPGQGLRLIYYSQIVNDFQKGDIAEGYSVSREKKESFPLTVTSAQKNPTAFYLCASSWVVVKRGTIKSSYNEQFFGPGTRLTVL.

The V and J genes are TRBV19 and TRBJ1-2, with D possibly matching TRBD1 (5 bases). From germline, CDR1 is LNHDA and CDR2 SQIVND (reference sequence). Between the trimmed V and J ends, which lost 3 bases and 4 bases, there was a span of 24 bases. This CDR3 has 18 amino acids. CDR3 sequence reads: CASSIGKGIGLHSYGYTF. The CDR3 coding sequence is TGTGCCAGTAGTATTGGCAAGGGGATTGGGCTGCATTCCTATGGCTACACCTTC. The complete variable domain, with remaining parts taken from reference TRBV19 and TRBJ1-2, reads DGGITQSPKYLFRKEGQNVTLSCEQNLNHDAMYWYRQDPGQGLRLIYYSQIVNDFQKGDIAEGYSVSREKKESFPLTVTSAQKNPTAFYLCASSIGKGIGLHSYGYTFGSGTRLTVV.

Here the CDR3 DNA reads TGTGCCAGCAGAGACAGGGGGCTGGGGCCCCAGCATTTT. It translates to CASRDRGLGPQHF. The V call is TRBV25-1, the J call TRBJ1-5, with 10 bases aligning to TRBD1. Unmatched junction bases numbered 5, after V lost 6 bases and J lost 9 bases. The CDR3 is 13 residues long. CDR1 and CDR2 (germline): MGHDK, SYGVNS.

This chain links TRBV3-1 (or the pseudogene TRBV3-2) with TRBJ2-5, with 7 bases lining up with TRBD1. Trimming cost V 1 base and J 1 base; bases outside gene matches: 9. From germline, CDR1 is LGHDT and CDR2 YNNKEL (reference sequence). This CDR3 spans 17 amino acids. This CDR3 is CASSQGVQPGGQETQYF. CDR3 DNA sequence: TGTGCCAGCAGCCAAGGGGTCCAGCCAGGGGGCCAAGAGACCCAGTACTTC.

The V call is TRBV5-1, the J call TRBJ1-2; D is unclear. This CDR3 contains 12 residues. Trimming cost V 1 base and J 6 bases, with 7 bases left between them. From germline, CDR1 is SGHRS and CDR2 YFSETQ. CDR3 sequence reads: CASSLPEDGYTF. The CDR3 region has the DNA TGCGCCAGCAGCTTGCCCGAGGATGGCTACACCTTC.

The rearrangement joins TRBV11-2 to TRBJ1-1; a possible D gene is TRBD1 (5 bases). CDR3 length: 15 residues. The V end was cut by 3 bases, the J end by 12 bases, with 23 bases between. CDR1 is SGHAT, CDR2 FQNNGV, per germline. CDR3 coding DNA: TGTGCCAGCAGCTTTCAACCCACCCCCCCAGGGATTCCTTTCTTT. This gives the protein CASSFQPTPPGIPFF.

This chain joins TRBV19 and TRBJ1-2; D gene ambiguous. CDR3 size: 13 residues. Per germline, CDR1 LNHDA and CDR2 SQIVND (reference sequence). The V gene lost 1 base and the J gene lost 5 bases, with 8 bases spanning the gap. The CDR3 sequence: CASSIGQTYGYTF. Written as DNA, the CDR3 is TGTGCCAGTAGTATAGGCCAGACATATGGCTACACCTTC.

The rearrangement joins TRBV5-1 to TRBJ2-1; 13 nucleotides agree with TRBD2. Germline values: CDR1 SGHRS, CDR2 YFSETQ. This CDR3 contains 20 residues. Trimming cost V 4 bases and J 1 base; bases outside gene matches: 14. The CDR3 nucleotides are TGCGCCAGCAGCACCGACCCACGGACTAGCGGGGGTCATTCCTACAATGAGCAGTTCTTC. It specifies CASSTDPRTSGGHSYNEQFF.

The chain employs TRBV5-4 and TRBJ2-1; 7 nucleotides agree with TRBD1. Per germline, CDR1 SGHNT and CDR2 YYREEE (reference sequence). The V segment lost 3 bases and the J segment 4 bases; nucleotides outside the gene matches: 7. This CDR3 comprises 15 residues. CDR3: CASSYGQALYNEQFF. CDR3 bases: TGTGCCAGCAGCTATGGACAGGCTCTATACAATGAGCAGTTCTTC.

The chain links TRBV28 to TRBJ2-7; 8 nucleotides line up with TRBD1. Germline lookup yields CDR1 MDHEN and CDR2 SYDVKM. V was clipped by 4 bases and J by 3 bases; unmatched bases: 5. The CDR3 loop spans 14 amino acids. The CDR3 DNA sequence: TGTGCCAGCAGTTCTCAGGGGGCGAGCTACGAGCAGTACTTC. Its protein is CASSSQGASYEQYF.

The rearrangement joins TRBV6-5 to TRBJ1-2; a weak D match, TRBD1 (6 bases). CDR3 size: 16 residues. Trimming took off 0 bases at V and 7 bases at J, with 18 bases between the two ends. Germline V lookup: CDR1 MNHEY, CDR2 SVGAGI. Here the CDR3 DNA reads TGTGCCAGCAGTTACTCGGCCGGACAGTCACCCCTTGGCTACACCTTC. It specifies CASSYSAGQSPLGYTF.

The chain carries TRBV4-1 and TRBJ1-5, with D unresolved. Germline V gives CDR1 MGHRA, CDR2 YSYEKL. V was cut by 6 bases and J by 0 bases, with 18 bases left in between. The CDR3 has 17 amino acids. CDR3 DNA sequence: TGCGCCAGCAGGTCAGCGGTCCAGGATTATAGCAATCAGCCCCAGCATTTT. This codes for CASRSAVQDYSNQPQHF.

This sequence joins TRBV28 and TRBJ1-1, with TRBD1 matching over 7 bases. Germline CDR1 reads MDHEN; CDR2 reads SYDVKM. J lost 0 bases, V lost 4 bases, and 17 bases had no gene match. This CDR3 has 19 residues. Written as DNA, the CDR3 is TGTGCCAGCAGTTCCCTACTCATGACAGGGCCTCTGATGAACACTGAAGCTTTCTTT. Its translation is CASSSLLMTGPLMNTEAFF.

Written as DNA, the CDR3 is TGTGCCAACGCCCCCGGGACTAGTATATACAATGAGCAGTTCTTC. It encodes CANAPGTSIYNEQFF. The V and J genes are TRBV7-2 and TRBJ2-1; 8 bases line up with TRBD2. The V gene end was trimmed by 10 bases and the J gene end by 4 bases; junction bases not matched to a gene: 12. The CDR3 has 15 amino acids. CDR1 SGHTA and CDR2 FQGNSA come from the germline V gene.